These 22 T cell receptor beta chains were sequenced from one sample in a study of blood T cell repertoires in COVID-19. This table comes from immunoSEQ multiplex PCR, and its TCRdb copy is limited to in-frame clones, with some not included. The table lists tens of thousands of clones, 60% to 80% of them singletons. The material sequenced was peripheral blood. These receptors all stem from a man between 65 and 79 years old with active or convalescent COVID-19.

This rearrangement joins TRBV2 to TRBJ1-5; maybe TRBD1 (6 bases). This CDR3 is built from 13 residues. In germline, CDR1 is SNHLY, CDR2 FYNNEI. The V gene lost 5 bases and the J gene lost 8 bases, with 13 bases spanning the gap. CDR3 protein: CASSRQAREPQHF. The CDR3 DNA sequence: TGTGCCAGCAGTCGACAGGCTCGGGAGCCCCAGCATTTT.

This clone was seen a handful of times. The gene calls are TRBV6-5 and TRBJ2-7; a weak D match, TRBD2 (5 bases). The V and J ends lost 6 bases and 3 bases respectively, with 15 bases between them. CDR1 MNHEY and CDR2 SVGAGI come from the germline V gene. The length of the CDR3 is 14 residues. CDR3 nucleotide sequence: TGTGCCAGCAGGGACCCCGGGATTAACTACGAGCAGTACTTC. Translated: CASRDPGINYEQYF.

The chain links TRBV19 to TRBJ2-1; 9 positions match TRBD1. This CDR3 spans 16 amino acids. Germline V gene lookup returns CDR1 LNHDA and CDR2 SQIVND (reference sequence). V shed 5 bases and J 7 bases; nucleotides not matched to a gene: 12. The CDR3 spells CASSFFGDRDRNEQFF. The CDR3 coding sequence is TGTGCCAGTAGTTTTTTCGGGGACAGGGATCGTAATGAGCAGTTCTTC.

The chain has TRBV5-1 and TRBJ2-4, with a weak D call TRBD1 (6 bases). The germline gives CDR1 SGHRS, CDR2 YFSETQ. The V end lost 3 bases, the J end lost 5 bases, and 15 bases lay between the germline ends. This CDR3 region has 15 residues. The CDR3 nucleotides are TGCGCCAGCAGCTATCAGGGGTCCGGGGAAAACATTCAGTACTTC. It translates to CASSYQGSGENIQYF.

The chain links TRBV11-2 to TRBJ1-3; TRBD1 matches 9 bases. After removal of 5 bases from V and 2 bases from J, the junction contained 4 bases not matched to a gene. The CDR3 contains 15 residues. Germline V gene lookup returns CDR1 SGHAT and CDR2 FQNNGV. In DNA, the CDR3 is TGTGCCAGCAGCAGAGACAGGGGGACTGGAAACACCATATATTTT. This codes for CASSRDRGTGNTIYF.

V is TRBV28 and J is TRBJ2-7, with D perhaps TRBD1 (6 bases). This CDR3 is built from 14 residues. The germline V gene encodes CDR1 MDHEN and CDR2 SYDVKM. V was pared by 2 bases and J by 3 bases, with 11 bases between. The CDR3 DNA reads TGTGCCAGCAGTTTAGCCTTACAGGGCTACGAGCAGTACTTC. Translated: CASSLALQGYEQYF.

The V call is TRBV19, the J call TRBJ1-5; TRBD1 agrees at 9 bases. The J segment lost 7 bases and the V segment lost 6 bases, leaving 10 bases of the junction unmatched. In germline, CDR1 is LNHDA, CDR2 SQIVND (reference sequence). The CDR3 spans 15 residues. The CDR3 coding sequence is TGTGCCAGTAGAACATCGTGGGACAGGGACCAGCCCCAGCATTTT. Its translation: CASRTSWDRDQPQHF.

This chain joins TRBV4-1 and TRBJ2-7; perhaps TRBD1 as D (6 bases). The CDR3 contains 15 residues. The germline V gene encodes CDR1 MGHRA and CDR2 YSYEKL. Trimming removed 1 base from V and 4 bases from J, with 14 bases in between. CDR3 sequence (DNA): TGCGCCAGCAGCCAAGTTTCATTACAGGGATACGAGCAGTACTTC. Translating it yields CASSQVSLQGYEQYF.

V gene TRBV27 combines with J gene TRBJ2-7; D is undetermined. CDR3 length equals 14 residues. Germline CDR1 reads MNHEY; CDR2 reads SMNVEV (reference sequence). Deletions cut 5 bases from V and 3 bases from J, with 14 bases between. CDR3 residues: CASSRTSILYEQYF. CDR3 nucleotides: TGTGCCAGCAGTCGAACATCCATCCTCTACGAGCAGTACTTC.

The J gene is TRBJ1-1, the V gene TRBV5-1, with D tentatively TRBD1 (5 bases). V shed 4 bases and J shed 4 bases, with 20 bases lying between them. CDR3 length equals 16 residues. Germline CDR1 reads SGHRS; CDR2 reads YFSETQ. DNA of the CDR3: TGCGCCAGCAGCCTCCAGGACGGGGGATGGGCCACTGAAGCTTTCTTT. Its translation is CASSLQDGGWATEAFF.

This rearrangement joins TRBV28 to TRBJ2-5; the D is unclear. Germline CDR1 MDHEN, CDR2 SYDVKM. The CDR3 is made up of 12 amino acids. Trimming took 6 bases from V and 5 from J, leaving 10 bases between them. In DNA, the CDR3 is TGTGCCAGCAGCTCGTTCAGGGAGACCCAGTACTTC. Amino acids: CASSSFRETQYF.

This clone was seen more than once but under ten times. V gene TRBV28 combines with J gene TRBJ1-1; D is possibly TRBD1 (6 bases). Trimming cost V 7 bases and J 5 bases, with 11 bases left between them. The CDR3 is 12 amino acids. The germline gives CDR1 MDHEN, CDR2 SYDVKM. CDR3 residues: CASNLGGTEAFF. The CDR3 DNA reads TGTGCCAGCAACTTAGGGGGAACTGAAGCTTTCTTT.

CDR3 coding DNA: TGTGCCAGCAGTCCAGGGAATAATAATTCACCCCTCCACTTT. Translation: CASSPGNNNSPLHF. This chain joins TRBV28 and TRBJ1-6, with D perhaps matching TRBD1 (5 bases). The germline V gene encodes CDR1 MDHEN and CDR2 SYDVKM. V was trimmed by 5 bases and J by 5 bases, leaving 10 bases between them. CDR3 length equals 14 residues.

The chain uses TRBV5-1 and TRBJ1-1; TRBD1 might be the D (5 bases). V shed 5 bases and J shed 0 bases, with 14 bases lying between them. The CDR3 is made up of 15 amino acids. Germline V gives CDR1 SGHRS, CDR2 YFSETQ. The CDR3 here is CASSRGRGMNTEAFF. The CDR3 DNA sequence: TGCGCCAGCAGTCGCGGTAGGGGCATGAACACTGAAGCTTTCTTT. Based on the CDR3 plus reference TRBV5-1 and TRBJ1-1, the full variable domain is KAGVTQTPRYLIKTRGQQVTLSCSPISGHRSVSWYQQTPGQGLQFLFEYFSETQRNKGNFPGRFSGRQFSNSRSEMNVSTLELGDSALYLCASSRGRGMNTEAFFGQGTRLTVV.

This chain joins TRBV28 and TRBJ2-4; no clear D gene. CDR1 MDHEN and CDR2 SYDVKM come from the germline V gene. The CDR3 has 15 residues. V was pared by 8 bases and J by 0 bases, with 14 bases between. CDR3 residues: CASQDWSLAKNIQYF. CDR3 DNA sequence: TGTGCCAGCCAAGACTGGAGTTTAGCCAAAAACATTCAGTACTTC.

The rearrangement links TRBV29-1 to TRBJ2-5; 10 nucleotides align to TRBD2. Germline trimming cut 7 bases from V and 2 bases from J; bases unmatched to any gene: 7. This CDR3 has 14 residues. Germline V gene data show CDR1 as SQVTM and CDR2 as ANQGSEA. CDR3 amino acids: CSAPKRGGQETQYF. The CDR3 DNA reads as TGCAGCGCTCCCAAGCGGGGGGGTCAAGAGACCCAGTACTTC.

The chain links TRBV7-2 to TRBJ1-3; 7 bases fit TRBD1. The CDR3 totals 15 residues. CDR1 and CDR2 (germline): SGHTA, FQGNSA. After removal of 5 bases from V and 1 base from J, the junction contained 5 bases not matched to a gene. The CDR3 reads CASSPDRRSGNTIYF. As DNA, the CDR3 is TGTGCCAGCAGCCCGGACAGGCGTTCTGGAAACACCATATATTTT. Full variable domain (outside the CDR3, taken from reference TRBV7-2 and TRBJ1-3): GAGVSQSPSNKVTEKGKDVELRCDPISGHTALYWYRQSLGQGLEFLIYFQGNSAPDKSGLPSDRFSAERTGGSVSTLTIQRTQQEDSAVYLCASSPDRRSGNTIYFGEGSWLTVV.

This rearrangement joins TRBV6-5 to TRBJ1-1, with TRBD1 identical over 10 bases. Germline trimming cut 6 bases from V and 10 bases from J; bases unmatched to any gene: 11. The CDR3 spans 14 residues. CDR1 MNHEY and CDR2 SVGAGI come from the germline V gene. CDR3 sequence (DNA): TGTGCCAGCAGGGATACCGGGACAGGGGTGGGAGCTTTCTTT. Encoded protein: CASRDTGTGVGAFF.

The CDR3 here is CASSLGHEGGQKYF. The CDR3 coding sequence is TGTGCCAGCAGCTTAGGACATGAAGGGGGACAAAAGTACTTC. The chain is built from TRBV11-3 and TRBJ2-7; D possibly corresponds to TRBD1 (6 bases). This CDR3 has 14 amino acids. Germline V gene sequence: CDR1 SGHNT, CDR2 YENEEA. V was clipped by 1 base and J by 11 bases, with 18 bases between them. The complete variable domain, with remaining parts taken from reference TRBV11-3 and TRBJ2-7, reads EAGVVQSPRYKIIEKKQPVAFWCNPISGHNTLYWYLQNLGQGPELLIRYENEEAVDDSQLPKDRFSAERLKGVDSTLKIQPAELGDSAVYLCASSLGHEGGQKYFGPGTRLTVT.

The chain couples TRBV5-8 to TRBJ2-5; 8 bases map to TRBD2. With V trimmed by 0 bases and J by 5 bases, 6 bases remained unmatched. The CDR3 contains 15 residues. CDR1 is SGHTS, CDR2 YDEGEE, per germline. The CDR3 sequence is CASSLGTGGHETQYF. DNA of the CDR3: TGTGCCAGCAGCTTGGGCACGGGGGGGCACGAGACCCAGTACTTC.

This clone was seen a single time. The rearrangement links TRBV28 to TRBJ1-4, with D possibly matching TRBD1 (5 bases). Germline assignment: CDR1 MDHEN and CDR2 SYDVKM. The CDR3 loop spans 16 amino acids. Trimming took off 5 bases at V and 8 bases at J, with 21 bases between the two ends. CDR3 amino acids: CASSPTPGRQIEKLFF. The CDR3 region has the DNA TGTGCCAGCAGTCCTACTCCGGGCAGACAGATAGAAAAACTGTTTTTT.

The chain combines TRBV5-1 with TRBJ2-7, with 7 bases that match TRBD1. This CDR3 contains 14 residues. The V segment lost 3 bases and the J segment 0 bases; nucleotides outside the gene matches: 3. Germline CDR1 and CDR2: SGHRS and YFSETQ. The CDR3 coding sequence is TGCGCCAGCAGCTCCCGGGACAGCTCCTACGAGCAGTACTTC. It codes for CASSSRDSSYEQYF.